Listed below are T cell receptor beta chains from one sample, sequenced in a study of lymphopenia after photon versus proton radiotherapy. This table comes from immunoSEQ multiplex PCR, and its TCRdb copy is limited to in-frame clones, with some not included. The sample has 25,000 to 35,000 clones, just under 90% seen once. The sample in question was peripheral blood, obtained from a patient treated with proton-based radiotherapy. Source of these receptors: a woman between 55 and 75 years old with cholangiocarcinoma. Some clones in this sample may be carry-over from other donors' samples. Each CDR3 is given with its conserved first and last residue. The order of the fields is D gene, V gene, clone size, J gene, CDR3 protein, CDR3 DNA. The D gene is left open where the match is weak. Some rows have no size entry. The others give once, few or many, or a class for an expanded clone.

>TRBD1|TRBV30|.|TRBJ2-7
CAWLGDRDRYEQYF
TGTGCCTGGTTAGGGGACAGGGACCGCTACGAGCAGTACTTC
>.|TRBV5-1|.|TRBJ2-3
CASSPSTPTDTQYF
TGCGCCAGCAGCCCGTCTACCCCAACAGATACGCAGTATTTT
>.|TRBV6-5|.|TRBJ2-3
CASSYGSLLDTQYF
TGTGCCAGCAGTTATGGCAGTCTTCTGGATACGCAGTATTTT
>.|TRBV7-9|.|TRBJ1-4
CASSLRTAFNEKLFF
TGTGCCAGCAGCTTAAGGACCGCGTTTAATGAAAAACTGTTTTTT
>TRBD1|TRBV19|.|TRBJ2-7
CASSTLDRDLNEQYF
TGTGCCAGTAGTACACTTGACAGGGATCTCAACGAGCAGTACTTC
>.|TRBV2|.|TRBJ2-7
CASIRGYVSSYEQYF
TGTGCCAGCATAAGAGGGTACGTGAGTTCCTACGAGCAGTACTTC
>.|TRBV9|.|TRBJ1-1
CASSAAVETEAFF
TGTGCCAGCAGCGCGGCGGTAGAGACTGAAGCTTTCTTT
>.|TRBV7-9|once|TRBJ1-1
CASSLGSSGTEAFF
TGTGCCAGCAGCTTAGGATCCTCGGGAACTGAAGCTTTCTTT
>.|TRBV18|.|TRBJ2-7
CASSPPGRGGVYEQYF
TGTGCCAGCTCACCACCTGGTAGGGGGGGGGTCTACGAGCAGTACTTC
>TRBD1|TRBV6-6|.|TRBJ1-2
CASSQQGRANYGYTF
TGTGCCAGCAGTCAACAGGGGCGAGCTAACTATGGCTACACCTTC
>.|TRBV4-2|.|TRBJ1-2
CASSQPDRTYGYTF
TGTGCCAGCAGCCAACCTGACCGGACCTATGGCTACACCTTC
>.|TRBV11-2|.|TRBJ2-6
CASSLDRAGGRSGANVLTF
TGTGCCAGCAGCTTAGATCGGGCAGGGGGGCGTTCTGGGGCCAACGTCCTGACTTTC
>.|TRBV11-3|.|TRBJ2-1
CASSLDLGGSYNEQFF
TGTGCCAGCAGCTTAGATCTGGGGGGCTCCTACAATGAGCAGTTCTTC
>.|TRBV7-2|.|TRBJ2-7
CASSLGVGDTAQYF
TGTGCCAGCAGCTTAGGGGTGGGGGATACGGCGCAGTACTTC
>.|TRBV6-5|.|TRBJ2-1
CASLFLNEQFF
TGTGCCAGCTTGTTTTTAAATGAGCAGTTCTTC
>TRBD1|TRBV7-2|.|TRBJ2-1
CASSLGDRGDNEQFF
TGTGCCAGCAGCTTAGGGGACAGGGGTGACAATGAGCAGTTCTTC
>.|TRBV19|medium-sized|TRBJ2-7
CASSIVGTGNYEQYF
TGTGCCAGTAGTATAGTCGGGACGGGAAACTACGAGCAGTACTTC
>TRBD1|TRBV7-9|few|TRBJ2-7
CASSLGGQIAYEQYF
TGTGCCAGCAGCTTAGGGGGACAGATAGCCTACGAGCAGTACTTC
>TRBD1|TRBV18|.|TRBJ2-3
CASSRQGLPADTQYF
TGTGCCAGCTCACGACAGGGGCTCCCAGCAGATACGCAGTATTTT
>TRBD2|TRBV19|once|TRBJ2-7
CASSMQRDTTYEQYF
TGTGCCAGTAGTATGCAGCGGGATACAACTTACGAGCAGTACTTC
>.|TRBV12-5|.|TRBJ1-1
CASGTPMNTEAFF
TGTGCTAGTGGTACTCCGATGAACACTGAAGCTTTCTTT
>.|TRBV18|.|TRBJ2-7
CASSSYYEQYF
TGTGCCAGCTCCTCCTACTACGAGCAGTACTTC
>TRBD2|TRBV5-4|.|TRBJ2-5
CASSLGGSGGQETQYF
TGTGCCAGCAGCTTAGGAGGTAGCGGGGGACAAGAGACCCAGTACTTC
>TRBD1|TRBV5-1|.|TRBJ1-3
CASSPGGQGKYRNTIYF
TGCGCCAGCAGCCCGGGGGGACAGGGGAAATATAGGAACACCATATATTTT
>.|TRBV7-2|.|TRBJ1-2
CASSTPGGFWGYTF
TGTGCCAGCAGCACCCCTGGCGGGTTCTGGGGCTACACCTTC
>TRBD2|TRBV18|.|TRBJ2-5
CASSPLTGGSQETQYF
TGTGCCAGCTCACCCCTCACCGGGGGGAGCCAAGAGACCCAGTACTTC
>.|TRBV7-2|once|TRBJ1-5
CASSKDRINQPQHF
TGTGCCAGCAGCAAAGACAGGATAAATCAGCCCCAGCATTTT
>.|TRBV4-2|.|TRBJ2-5
CASSQDNRVEETQYF
TGTGCCAGCAGCCAAGATAACAGAGTGGAAGAGACCCAGTACTTC
>TRBD2|TRBV5-1|.|TRBJ2-1
CASSETSGSVVEQFF
TGCGCCAGCAGCGAGACTAGCGGGAGTGTTGTTGAGCAGTTCTTC
>.|TRBV19|.|TRBJ1-2
CASSIDRVAGYTF
TGTGCCAGTAGTATAGATCGTGTTGCTGGCTACACCTTC
>.|TRBV10-1|once|TRBJ2-7
CASSEPGRGYEQYF
TGCGCCAGCAGTGAGCCCGGGCGCGGGTACGAGCAGTACTTC
>TRBD1|TRBV6-6|.|TRBJ2-7
CASSFAGTGSYEQYF
TGTGCCAGCAGTTTCGCCGGGACAGGCTCCTACGAGCAGTACTTC
>.|TRBV29-1|.|TRBJ2-2
CSVGRGTGELFF
TGCAGCGTTGGTAGGGGAACCGGGGAGCTGTTTTTT
>TRBD2|TRBV28|.|TRBJ2-1
CASSSTSGSIYNEQFF
TGTGCCAGCAGTTCCACTAGCGGGAGTATCTACAATGAGCAGTTCTTC
>TRBD1|TRBV7-9|.|TRBJ2-2
CASSLETGGFTGELFF
TGTGCCAGCAGCTTAGAAACAGGGGGCTTCACCGGGGAGCTGTTTTTT
>.|TRBV6-1|.|TRBJ2-5
CASSEAGRVGQTQYF
TGTGCCAGCAGTGAAGCGGGCAGGGTTGGGCAGACCCAGTACTTC
>.|TRBV5-3|.|TRBJ1-1
CARLTSEAFF
TGTGCCAGGCTGACTTCTGAAGCTTTCTTT
>TRBD1|TRBV7-2|.|TRBJ2-7
CASSLGHGTGSRREQYF
TGTGCCAGCAGCTTGGGACACGGGACAGGGAGTCGGCGGGAGCAGTACTTC
>.|TRBV29-1|.|TRBJ2-7
CSVEGSALPYEQYF
TGCAGCGTTGAGGGATCGGCCCTTCCCTACGAGCAGTACTTC
>.|TRBV6-5|.|TRBJ1-5
CASSYQWTKQPQHF
TGTGCCAGCAGTTACCAATGGACGAAACAGCCCCAGCATTTT
>.|TRBV7-6|.|TRBJ1-3
CASSLGQAGNTIYF
TGTGCCAGCAGCTTAGGTCAGGCTGGAAACACCATATATTTT
>TRBD1|TRBV9|.|TRBJ2-7
CASSKGTGGYEQYF
TGTGCCAGCAGCAAGGGGACAGGGGGCTACGAGCAGTACTTC
>TRBD1|TRBV10-1|.|TRBJ1-6
CASSMDRGNSPLHF
TGCGCCAGCAGTATGGACAGGGGGAATTCACCCCTCCACTTT
>TRBD1|TRBV5-1|.|TRBJ1-6
CASSLLTTGLDSPLHF
TGCGCCAGCAGCTTGTTGACGACAGGGCTCGATTCACCCCTCCACTTT
>.|TRBV4-3|.|TRBJ2-7
CASSRANSASYEQYF
TGCGCCAGCAGCCGGGCGAATTCAGCTTCCTACGAGCAGTACTTC
>.|TRBV5-1|.|TRBJ2-6
CASSSGGAGANVLTF
TGCGCCAGCAGCTCCGGGGGCGCTGGGGCCAACGTCCTGACTTTC
>.|TRBV1|.|TRBJ2-2
CTSSQDPGVGELFF
TGCACCAGCAGCCAAGATCCGGGGGTAGGGGAGCTGTTTTTT
>TRBD1|TRBV19|.|TRBJ1-5
CASSDDRDRGRNQPQHF
TGTGCCAGTAGCGACGACCGGGACAGGGGAAGGAATCAGCCCCAGCATTTT
>TRBD2|TRBV18|.|TRBJ2-7
CASSPSLGGRTYSYEQYF
TGTGCCAGCTCACCAAGTCTTGGCGGGAGGACTTACTCCTACGAGCAGTACTTC
>TRBD1|TRBV7-2|few|TRBJ1-6
CASSSRTGAHSPLHF
TGTGCCAGCAGTTCAAGGACAGGGGCCCATTCACCCCTCCACTTT
>.|TRBV27|.|TRBJ1-5
CATAGGARGLGNQPQHF
TGTGCCACTGCCGGGGGGGCCAGGGGCTTAGGCAATCAGCCCCAGCATTTT
>.|TRBV4-1|.|TRBJ2-4
CASSPIAKNIQYF
TGCGCCAGCAGCCCGATAGCCAAAAACATTCAGTACTTC
>.|TRBV4-3|.|TRBJ2-4
CASSQGATLAKNIQYF
TGCGCCAGCAGCCAAGGGGCTACACTAGCCAAAAACATTCAGTACTTC
>.|TRBV19|.|TRBJ2-7
CASSTLGGEQYF
TGTGCCAGTAGTACTTTGGGGGGCGAGCAGTACTTC
>TRBD1|TRBV27|.|TRBJ2-7
CASSHSTGEYSYEQYF
TGTGCCAGCAGTCACTCGACAGGGGAGTATTCCTACGAGCAGTACTTC
>TRBD1|TRBV18|few|TRBJ2-7
CASTPLGTGGGEQYF
TGTGCCAGCACACCTCTCGGGACAGGGGGTGGTGAGCAGTACTTC
>TRBD1|TRBV6-6|once|TRBJ1-6
CASSSPDRGYFSPLHF
TGTGCCAGCAGCTCCCCGGACAGGGGGTACTTTTCACCCCTCCACTTT